This T cell receptor beta chain stems from a study of shared clonotypes between healthy human individuals. Looked up from germline, CDR1 is LNHDA and CDR2 is SQIVND (reference sequence). This CDR3 contains 15 residues. Trimming removed 3 bases from V and 2 bases from J, with 13 bases in between. An assay was performed, and its level was deep. This table comes from immunoSEQ multiplex PCR, and its TCRdb copy is limited to in-frame clones, with some not included. This sample has hundreds of thousands of clones, with about 96% found just once. Comment on this clone: The antigen remains undetermined.

Study-wide findings and caveats: Generally, naive subsets (rather than memory subsets) showed larger estimated richness.

Cells designated naive CD8 were CD45RO-negative and were positively selected for CCR7, with terminally differentiated effector memory CD45RA+ cells excluded. Sequenced material: naive CD8+ T cells sorted from blood. This clonotype was sampled from a woman aged 25 to 39 in good health. This chain links TRBV19 with TRBJ1-2; maybe TRBD1 (6 bases). CDR3 loop: CASSIGGMSNYGYTF. Here the CDR3 DNA reads TGTGCCAGTAGTATCGGGGGCATGTCAAACTATGGCTACACCTTC.